Below are 22 T cell receptor beta chains sequenced from a single sample in a study of CD8 T cells in ankylosing spondylitis. TCRdb re-called the 5' RACE reads through MiXCR, storing one row per CDR3 protein. The sample contains over 130,000 distinct CDR3 sequences, approximately 44% of which appear only once. The specimen was synovial fluid, either unsorted or a sorted T cell fraction (not recorded which). The receptors here all came from a male donor with ankylosing spondylitis.

This clonotype appeared a few times. This chain connects TRBV30 to TRBJ2-1; D uncertain. V lost 3 bases and J lost 8, with 11 bases in between. Germline V gene lookup returns CDR1 GTSNPN and CDR2 SVGIG (reference sequence). The CDR3 contains 12 residues. The CDR3 DNA reads as TGTGCCTGGAGGAATGAGTTTTATGAGCAGTTCTTC. It is translated as CAWRNEFYEQFF. The full variable domain, rest sourced from reference TRBV30 and TRBJ2-1, is SQTIHQWPATLVQPVGSPLSLECTVEGTSNPNLYWYRQAAGRGLQLLFYSVGIGQISSEVPQNLSASRPQDRQFILSSKKLLLSDSGFYLCAWRNEFYEQFFGPGTRLTVL.

This sequence joins TRBV11-2 and TRBJ1-1; D is possibly TRBD1 (6 bases). The CDR3 loop spans 15 amino acids. Germline assignment: CDR1 SGHAT and CDR2 FQNNGV. The ends were cut back, 5 bases at V and 5 bases at J, with 18 bases in the middle. CDR3 sequence reads: CASSNLQGRWTEAFF. CDR3 DNA sequence: TGTGCCAGCAGCAATCTCCAGGGGCGGTGGACTGAAGCTTTCTTT. The full variable domain, completed using reference TRBV11-2 and TRBJ1-1, is EAGVAQSPRYKIIEKRQSVAFWCNPISGHATLYWYQQILGQGPKLLIQFQNNGVVDDSQLPKDRFSAERLKGVDSTLKIQPAKLEDSAVYLCASSNLQGRWTEAFFGQGTRLTVV.

Ten or more counts support this clonotype. The chain recombines TRBV20-1 with TRBJ1-1; 11 positions match TRBD1. The CDR3 covers 13 residues. The germline V gene has CDR1 DFQATT and CDR2 SNEGSKA (reference sequence). Unmatched junction bases numbered 2, after V lost 5 bases and J lost 3 bases. CDR3: CSAGGQGDTEAFF. The CDR3 DNA is TGCAGTGCTGGGGGACAGGGGGACACTGAAGCTTTCTTT.

The rearrangement joins TRBV20-1 to TRBJ2-7; TRBD1 matches 9 bases. CDR1 is DFQATT and CDR2 is SNEGSKA in the germline V gene (reference sequence). The J segment lost 5 bases and the V segment lost 5 bases, leaving 7 bases of the junction unmatched. CDR3 length: 13 residues. CDR3 DNA sequence: TGCAGTGCTCCCCCGGACAGGGGCCACGAGCAGTACTTC. Protein product: CSAPPDRGHEQYF.

In this sample, this clonotype turned up a few times. The chain is built from TRBV2 and TRBJ1-1; 8 nucleotides agree with TRBD1. CDR1 SNHLY and CDR2 FYNNEI come from the germline V gene. This CDR3 is 20 amino acids long. The junction had 19 bases not matched to a gene; V was cut back by 2 bases and J by 2 bases. The CDR3 sequence is CASSELMILTGVRENTEAFF. The CDR3 DNA follows: TGTGCCAGCAGTGAACTCATGATATTGACAGGGGTACGGGAAAACACTGAAGCTTTCTTT.

In this sample, this clonotype turned up a few times. V usage is TRBV20-1 and J usage is TRBJ2-7; 9 positions match TRBD2. The CDR3 length is 13 residues. Germline V lookup: CDR1 DFQATT, CDR2 SNEGSKA (reference sequence). With 3 bases clipped from V and 3 bases from J, the junction kept 3 bases outside the gene matches. The CDR3 DNA sequence: TGCAGTGCTAGGGGCGGGAGGGACTACGAGCAGTACTTC. It encodes CSARGGRDYEQYF.

V usage is TRBV28 and J usage is TRBJ2-3; D possibly corresponds to TRBD2 (6 bases). The CDR3 extends over 16 amino acids. Trimming cost V 6 bases and J 0 bases, with 16 bases left between them. Germline V gives CDR1 MDHEN, CDR2 SYDVKM. The CDR3 spells CASRIMREASTDTQYF. The CDR3 DNA sequence: TGTGCCAGCAGGATTATGAGGGAGGCCAGCACAGATACGCAGTATTTT.

This clonotype has a handful of counts. The V call is TRBV7-6, the J call TRBJ1-5; possible D gene TRBD1, 6 bases. The V end lost 0 bases, the J end lost 2 bases, and 8 bases lay between the germline ends. The CDR3 is 15 residues long. Germline CDR1 reads SGHVS; CDR2 reads FNYEAQ. The CDR3: CASSLAEGGNQPQHF. For the CDR3, the DNA is TGTGCCAGCAGCTTAGCCGAGGGGGGCAATCAGCCCCAGCATTTT.

The chain employs TRBV4-3 and TRBJ2-1, with D perhaps matching TRBD2 (6 bases). Germline V gives CDR1 LGHNA, CDR2 YSLEER. Trimming pared 3 bases from V and 10 bases from J, leaving 22 bases between. The CDR3 has 16 amino acids. The CDR3 bases are TGCGCCAGCAGCCATGATAGCGGACGGTTTCCAATGGAGCAGTTCTTC. This encodes CASSHDSGRFPMEQFF.

This clonotype appeared a few times. The gene calls are TRBV11-2 and TRBJ2-1, with 9 bases that match TRBD2. This CDR3 spans 18 amino acids. V gave up 4 bases and J gave up 0 bases; unmatched junction bases: 10. Germline V lookup: CDR1 SGHAT, CDR2 FQNNGV. In DNA, the CDR3 is TGTGCCAGCAGCTCGCCGGGACTAGCACTTCACTCCTACAATGAGCAGTTCTTC. Its translation: CASSSPGLALHSYNEQFF.

This clonotype was picked up many times. V is TRBV30 and J is TRBJ1-6; D gene uncertain. The ends were cut back, 3 bases at V and 7 bases at J, with 19 bases in the middle. Germline values: CDR1 GTSNPN, CDR2 SVGIG (reference sequence). The CDR3 spans 16 residues. DNA of the CDR3: TGTGCCTGGAGAAACAGCGGGCCCGGAGAGAATTCACCCCTCCACTTT. Its translation is CAWRNSGPGENSPLHF.

The chain combines TRBV7-6 with TRBJ2-3; 10 bases agree with TRBD2. This CDR3 is built from 16 residues. Germline V CDR1 and CDR2: SGHVS, FNYEAQ. V lost 5 bases to trimming and J lost 2 bases; unmatched junction nucleotides: 7. DNA of the CDR3: TGTGCCAGCAGCCCCCCCGGGACTAGCGTCACAGATACGCAGTATTTT. Protein: CASSPPGTSVTDTQYF.

This clonotype came up a few times. V is TRBV9 and J is TRBJ2-7; 9 nucleotides line up with TRBD2. This CDR3 has 15 amino acids. Germline loops: CDR1 SGDLS, CDR2 YYNGEE. The V gene end was trimmed by 3 bases and the J gene end by 5 bases; junction bases not matched to a gene: 9. As DNA, the CDR3 is TGTGCCAGCAGCGCCTCTAGCGGGGTCCCCAACGAGCAGTACTTC. Translated, it gives CASSASSGVPNEQYF.

The chain recombines TRBV19 with TRBJ2-7; 7 nucleotides agree with TRBD1. The CDR3 is 13 residues long. Germline V gene lookup returns CDR1 LNHDA and CDR2 SQIVND (reference sequence). Losses at the gene ends were 5 bases for V and 3 bases for J; bases not matched to a gene: 4. CDR3 sequence (DNA): TGTGCCAGTAGTCGTCAGGGGGTCTACGAGCAGTACTTC. Translation gives CASSRQGVYEQYF.

The chain has TRBV30 and TRBJ2-3, with D tentatively TRBD1 (5 bases). There are 14 residues in the CDR3. The germline V gene has CDR1 GTSNPN and CDR2 SVGIG (reference sequence). V lost 0 bases and J lost 4, with 11 bases in between. The DNA for the CDR3 is TGTGCCTGGAGTGTAAGGGGTAACGCAGATACGCAGTATTTT. Its translation is CAWSVRGNADTQYF.

The gene calls are TRBV4-1 and TRBJ1-4; TRBD1 agrees at 12 bases. Germline V gene lookup returns CDR1 MGHRA and CDR2 YSYEKL. The CDR3 length is 17 residues. V was clipped by 3 bases and J by 8 bases; unmatched bases: 10. Written as DNA, the CDR3 is TGCGCCAGCAGCCACCCCCGGGACAGGGGGCTAAGCGAAAAACTGTTTTTT. Amino acid sequence: CASSHPRDRGLSEKLFF.

The CDR3 here is CASSSPENTEAFF. For the CDR3, the DNA is TGCGCCAGCAGCTCCCCAGAGAACACTGAAGCTTTCTTT. The chain carries TRBV5-1 and TRBJ1-1; D is uncertain. In germline, CDR1 is SGHRS, CDR2 YFSETQ. The V end lost 3 bases, the J end lost 1 base, and 7 bases lay between the germline ends. This CDR3 spans 13 amino acids.

This chain connects TRBV5-5 to TRBJ1-5; 7 bases agree with TRBD1. Germline lookup yields CDR1 SGHKS and CDR2 YYEKEE (reference sequence). Trimming cost V 2 bases and J 11 bases; bases outside gene matches: 13. The CDR3 has 15 residues. DNA of the CDR3: TGTGCCAGCAGCTTAGGACAGGCCCCCGAAGAGGCCCAGCATTTT. Translated: CASSLGQAPEEAQHF.

The sample holds a few counts of this clonotype. The chain links TRBV5-1 to TRBJ2-1; D unresolved. V gave up 0 bases and J gave up 0 bases, with 16 bases separating them. The V gene's germline CDR1 is SGHRS and CDR2 YFSETQ. This CDR3 spans 18 amino acids. The CDR3 loop reads CASSLEPRDYSSYNEQFF. The CDR3, as DNA: TGCGCCAGCAGCTTGGAGCCTAGGGATTACAGCTCCTACAATGAGCAGTTCTTC.

The V call is TRBV9, the J call TRBJ1-2, with TRBD1 as a possible D gene (6 bases). CDR1 is SGDLS, CDR2 YYNGEE, per germline. Deletions cut 3 bases from V and 4 bases from J, with 16 bases between. This CDR3 contains 15 residues. The CDR3 DNA is TGTGCCAGCAGCGCCCGGGACACTCCCCCCTATGGCTACACCTTC. This translates into CASSARDTPPYGYTF.

The rearrangement uses TRBV4-3 and TRBJ2-3, with 8 bases identical to TRBD1. Germline lookup yields CDR1 LGHNA and CDR2 YSLEER. The CDR3 runs to 15 residues. V shed 0 bases and J 4 bases; nucleotides not matched to a gene: 3. The CDR3: CASSQDDRGSDTQYF. The DNA of the CDR3 is TGCGCCAGCAGCCAAGACGACAGGGGATCAGATACGCAGTATTTT.

This clonotype was recorded at least ten times. The genes are TRBV11-2 and TRBJ2-7; possibly TRBD2 for D (5 bases). Germline assignment: CDR1 SGHAT and CDR2 FQNNGV. The CDR3 contains 13 residues. The V end lost 0 bases, the J end lost 6 bases, and 9 bases lay between the germline ends. For the CDR3, the DNA is TGTGCCAGCAGCTTAGATCTGGGGAGCGAGCAGTACTTC. As protein: CASSLDLGSEQYF.